The clone carrying this T cell receptor beta chain has a handful of counts. Its antigen is not identified. It was with 60 Vbeta and 13 Jbeta primers that the PCR ran. Methods used by the authors: In a later analysis, the count reached about 75 million unique TCR beta chains, with roughly 12 million shared. Repertoires were generated with immunoSEQ multiplex PCR, while TCRdb's copy carries only in-frame clones and drops some. The V and J calls and clone size are taken from that table; D and trimming were inferred from the DNA. The data contain some 150,000 clones, about three quarters of them singletons. These data originate in a study of cytomegalovirus exposure and HLA in healthy donors. Study-wide results and limits: Most CMV-associated TCR beta chains were later found to appear HLA-restricted. Some highly shared sequence variants likely arose as a pipeline artifact.

The CDR3 contains 15 residues. In germline, CDR1 is SGHTA, CDR2 FQGNSA. Trimming cost V 6 bases and J 3 bases, with 15 bases left between them. The specimen was PBMCs. The chain carries TRBV7-2 and TRBJ1-3; D may be TRBD1 (6 bases). This clonotype was sampled from a female donor in good health and CMV-seropositive. The CDR3 coding sequence is TGTGCCAGCAGATTTCGTACAGGGTTTGGAAACACCATATATTTT. Translating it yields CASRFRTGFGNTIYF. Full variable domain (outside the CDR3, taken from reference TRBV7-2 and TRBJ1-3): GAGVSQSPSNKVTEKGKDVELRCDPISGHTALYWYRQSLGQGLEFLIYFQGNSAPDKSGLPSDRFSAERTGGSVSTLTIQRTQQEDSAVYLCASRFRTGFGNTIYFGEGSWLTVV.